These 15 T cell receptor beta chains share one sample of origin, sequenced in a study of siplizumab effects on memory and regulatory T cells. Produced via immunoSEQ multiplex PCR; TCRdb's table is partial and in-frame only. The data hold about 110,000 clones, with about 91% observed a single time. Sequencing used Tregs sorted from blood. The receptor source for this set is a human donor in good health.

This clone was observed a handful of times. The rearrangement uses TRBV15 and TRBJ2-7; no reliable D call. This CDR3 comprises 13 residues. V gave up 2 bases and J gave up 6 bases, with 11 bases separating them. Germline V gene sequence: CDR1 LNHNV, CDR2 YYDKDF (reference sequence). The CDR3 coding sequence is TGTGCCACCAGCAGAAGAGATGGTACCGAGCAGTACTTC. This translates into CATSRRDGTEQYF. Full variable domain (missing parts from reference TRBV15 and TRBJ2-7): DAMVIQNPRYQVTQFGKPVTLSCSQTLNHNVMYWYQQKSSQAPKLLFHYYDKDFNNEADTPDNFQSRRPNTSFCFLDIRSPGLGDTAMYLCATSRRDGTEQYFGPGTRLTVT.

This chain links TRBV6-5 with TRBJ2-3; D not resolved. Trimming stripped 8 bases from V and 3 bases from J, with 9 bases between. CDR1 and CDR2 (germline): MNHEY, SVGAGI. This CDR3 contains 12 residues. The CDR3 DNA sequence: TGTGCCAGCCGAGATATTACAGATACGCAGTATTTT. This translates into CASRDITDTQYF.

V gene TRBV18 combines with J gene TRBJ1-2; possible D gene TRBD1, 5 bases. Germline V CDR1 and CDR2: KGHSH, LQKENI. The CDR3 is 13 residues long. V lost 2 bases and J lost 3, with 7 bases in between. CDR3 sequence reads: CASSPGTDYGYTF. The CDR3 DNA follows: TGTGCCAGCTCACCAGGGACGGACTATGGCTACACCTTC. The full variable domain, completed using reference TRBV18 and TRBJ1-2, is NAGVMQNPRHLVRRRGQEARLRCSPMKGHSHVYWYRQLPEEGLKFMVYLQKENIIDESGMPKERFSAEFPKEGPSILRIQQVVRGDSAAYFCASSPGTDYGYTFGSGTRLTVV.

The chain has TRBV10-3 and TRBJ1-3, with D possibly matching TRBD1 (5 bases). Germline CDR1 reads ENHRY; CDR2 reads SYGVKD. CDR3 length equals 16 residues. Trimming removed 5 bases at V and 3 bases at J, with 17 bases between. The CDR3 loop is CAISSVPSDIGNTIYF. The CDR3 nucleotides read TGTGCCATCAGTTCCGTACCGTCGGACATTGGAAACACCATATATTTT.

This sequence joins TRBV6-1 and TRBJ2-1; no firm D call. CDR1 MNHNS and CDR2 SASEGT come from the germline V gene. With 2 bases removed from V and 5 bases from J, the gap between germline ends came to 7 bases. This CDR3 has 13 residues. CDR3 nucleotide sequence: TGTGCCAGCAGTGAAACCCCAAACAATGAGCAGTTCTTC. It translates to CASSETPNNEQFF.

The J gene is TRBJ1-1, the V gene TRBV2; weak D call: TRBD1 (6 bases). This CDR3 has 14 residues. Germline values: CDR1 SNHLY, CDR2 FYNNEI. V lost 5 bases and J 4 bases, leaving 14 bases between the germline ends. CDR3: CASSKGQPATEAFF. The CDR3 DNA follows: TGTGCCAGCAGTAAAGGACAGCCGGCCACTGAAGCTTTCTTT.

This chain joins TRBV25-1 and TRBJ2-5; D is possibly TRBD2 (5 bases). The CDR3 totals 13 residues. V lost 2 bases and J 3 bases, leaving 7 bases between the germline ends. Per the germline V gene, CDR1 is MGHDK and CDR2 is SYGVNS. The CDR3 DNA follows: TGTGCCAGCAGTGAACCCGGGAAAGAGACCCAGTACTTC. Its protein product is CASSEPGKETQYF. Based on the CDR3 plus reference TRBV25-1 and TRBJ2-5, the full variable domain is EADIYQTPRYLVIGTGKKITLECSQTMGHDKMYWYQQDPGMELHLIHYSYGVNSTEKGDLSSESTVSRIRTEHFPLTLESARPSHTSQYLCASSEPGKETQYFGPGTRLLVL.

The chain combines TRBV28 with TRBJ2-1, with D possibly being TRBD1 or TRBD2 (6 bases each). Trimming pared 7 bases from V and 6 bases from J, leaving 16 bases between. The CDR3 is 14 amino acids. Germline values: CDR1 MDHEN, CDR2 SYDVKM. The CDR3 sequence: CASKLGGTPNEQFF. CDR3 nucleotide sequence: TGTGCCAGCAAGTTAGGGGGGACCCCCAATGAGCAGTTCTTC.

This clone was recorded once. The chain employs TRBV5-1 and TRBJ2-3; D is possibly TRBD1 or TRBD2 (5 bases each). The CDR3 is 17 residues long. CDR1 is SGHRS and CDR2 is YFSETQ in the germline V gene. Deletions cut 7 bases from V and 2 bases from J, with 23 bases between. CDR3 nucleotide sequence: TGCGCCAGCGGCGTGACGATCGGGGCTAGATTCACAGATACGCAGTATTTT. The encoded protein is CASGVTIGARFTDTQYF.

The chain carries TRBV29-1 and TRBJ2-7, with D perhaps TRBD2 (6 bases). The CDR3 contains 16 residues. The V gene lost 1 base and the J gene lost 3 bases, with 19 bases spanning the gap. Per germline, CDR1 SQVTM and CDR2 ANQGSEA. The CDR3: CSVEGWQSGTFYEQYF. Here the CDR3 DNA reads TGCAGCGTTGAAGGTTGGCAGTCCGGGACTTTCTACGAGCAGTACTTC.

The chain employs TRBV5-1 and TRBJ1-1; D is undetermined. Germline CDR1 and CDR2: SGHRS and YFSETQ. The CDR3 contains 14 residues. V was cut by 0 bases and J by 1 base, with 7 bases left in between. The CDR3 DNA reads TGCGCCAGCAGCTTGGTTACAGCGAACACTGAAGCTTTCTTT. Protein product: CASSLVTANTEAFF.

The rearrangement links TRBV18 to TRBJ2-2; D is uncertain. This CDR3 is built from 15 residues. Trimming left V 2 bases short and J 1 base short, with 8 bases between. The V gene's germline CDR1 is KGHSH and CDR2 LQKENI. CDR3 sequence reads: CASSPRAVNTGELFF. The CDR3 region has the DNA TGTGCCAGCTCACCAAGGGCGGTGAACACCGGGGAGCTGTTTTTT.

A word on this clone: One junction end does not reproduce the germline sequence, and a read error may be involved. The chain couples TRBV5-1 to TRBJ1-2; no clear D gene. Germline assignment: CDR1 SGHRS and CDR2 YFSETQ. The CDR3 extends over 13 amino acids. The CDR3 protein is CASSLTAVYGYTF. The DNA of the CDR3 is TGTGCCAGCAGCTTGACGGCGGTATATGGCTACACCTTC.

V gene TRBV7-2 combines with J gene TRBJ1-2; TRBD1 aligns across 7 bases. Trimming cost V 0 bases and J 7 bases; bases outside gene matches: 2. This CDR3 is built from 13 residues. CDR1 and CDR2 (germline): SGHTA, FQGNSA. CDR3 DNA: TGTGCCAGCAGCTTAGCAGGGGGCGTTGGCTACACCTTC. It codes for CASSLAGGVGYTF.

The chain has TRBV2 and TRBJ2-7; 7 nucleotides agree with TRBD1. Germline-derived CDR1 and CDR2 are SNHLY and FYNNEI. There are 13 residues in the CDR3. Trimming cost V 5 bases and J 6 bases; bases outside gene matches: 7. The CDR3 loop reads CASSSTGAGEQYF. CDR3 coding DNA: TGTGCCAGCAGTTCAACAGGGGCGGGCGAGCAGTACTTC. Drawing the rest from reference TRBV2 and TRBJ2-7, the complete variable domain is EPEVTQTPSHQVTQMGQEVILRCVPISNHLYFYWYRQILGQKVEFLVSFYNNEISEKSEIFDDQFSVERPDGSNFTLKIRSTKLEDSAMYFCASSSTGAGEQYFGPGTRLTVT.